This T cell receptor beta chain was profiled in a study of T cells in women clearing cervical HPV infection. Background on the study: Blood came at first lesion visit for cases, post-clearance for controls. Whole-study results and caveats: TRBV6-7 abundance was lower in cases than controls (roughly 0.11% versus 0.16%).

Germline values: CDR1 GTSNPN, CDR2 SVGIG (reference sequence). This CDR3 has 16 amino acids. Trimming removed 2 bases at V and 0 bases at J, with 16 bases between. In the case of this clone: Its antigen is still unknown. The read is 3 residues too short to cover the CDR3 end, so that end is filled in from the germline J gene.

Here immunoSEQ multiplex PCR was the method, and the copy in TCRdb shows in-frame clones only, minus some. Here the sample table reports 23,000 or so clones. Prevalent HPV16 infections were excluded; only incident single HPV16 infections included. MY09/MY11 PCR detected cervical HPV DNA; dot-blot assigned genotypes. The specimen was blood buffy coat. This chain links TRBV30 with TRBJ1-2; D not certain. This receptor was identified in a woman between 18 and 70 years old with a cervical HPV16 infection that either progressed to CIN3+ or cleared (not recorded which). The CDR3 spells CAWSRTLSGPNYGYTF. Incomplete CDR3 DNA: TGTGCCTGGAGTAGGACCCTCAGCGGTCCTAACTATGGC.